The 31 T cell receptor beta chains below come from one sample, sequenced in a study of cytomegalovirus exposure and HLA in healthy donors. PCR involved 60 Vbeta and 13 Jbeta primers. Assay: immunoSEQ multiplex PCR; the TCRdb copy retains only in-frame clones and omits some. The sample consists of 150,000 or so clones, about 75% of them appearing once. The sequencing input was PBMCs. The source of these receptors is a female donor in good health and CMV-seronegative.

This clone has only a few counts. V gene TRBV27 combines with J gene TRBJ2-7, with no clear D. This CDR3 is 13 amino acids long. Trimming took off 3 bases at V and 4 bases at J, with 10 bases between the two ends. Germline values: CDR1 MNHEY, CDR2 SMNVEV (reference sequence). The CDR3 region is CASSFATSYEQYF. DNA for the CDR3: TGTGCCAGCAGTTTCGCGACATCATACGAGCAGTACTTC.

The chain recombines TRBV7-9 with TRBJ2-1, with D possibly being TRBD1 (6 bases). V was trimmed by 1 base and J by 15 bases, leaving 10 bases between them. The CDR3 spans 11 residues. The germline CDR1 and CDR2 sequences are SEHNR and FQNEAQ (reference sequence). The CDR3 is CASSLDRVPFF. Written as DNA, the CDR3 is TGTGCCAGCAGCTTAGACAGGGTACCGTTCTTC.

The J gene is TRBJ2-1, the V gene TRBV7-3, with 10 positions matching TRBD2. CDR1 and CDR2 from the germline V gene are SGHTA and FQGTGA. There are 15 residues in the CDR3. Trimming took 6 bases from V and 5 from J; bases not matched to a gene: 7. The CDR3 protein is CASSFLAGVNNEQFF. Written as DNA, the CDR3 is TGTGCCAGCAGTTTTCTAGCGGGAGTAAACAATGAGCAGTTCTTC.

This clone was picked up a small number of times. The chain carries TRBV2 and TRBJ1-1; D is unclear. This CDR3 spans 13 amino acids. Germline V gene sequence: CDR1 SNHLY, CDR2 FYNNEI. Trimming took off 3 bases at V and 3 bases at J, with 8 bases between the two ends. In DNA form, the CDR3 reads TGTGCCAGCAGTGATCGGAGTTACACTGAAGCTTTCTTT. Translation: CASSDRSYTEAFF.

A remark on this clone: An end of the junction differs from the germline gene, which may be a read error. The CDR3 region has the DNA TGTGCCAGCAGTTACGGACTAGCGGGAGTCGAGGAGCAGCTCTTC. The encoded protein is CASSYGLAGVEEQLF. V and J are TRBV6-5 and TRBJ2-1, with TRBD2 matching over 13 bases. The germline gives CDR1 MNHEY, CDR2 SVGAGI. This CDR3 has 15 amino acids.

This chain uses TRBV19 with TRBJ1-1; 7 nucleotides match TRBD1. V shed 7 bases and J 2 bases; nucleotides not matched to a gene: 4. The CDR3 runs 13 residues. Germline V gene data show CDR1 as LNHDA and CDR2 as SQIVND (reference sequence). In nucleotides, the CDR3 is TGTGCCAGTATTGGACAGGCTAACACTGAAGCTTTCTTT. Protein sequence: CASIGQANTEAFF.

The chain is built from TRBV2 and TRBJ2-2; D unclear. The CDR3 runs to 13 residues. Germline V lookup: CDR1 SNHLY, CDR2 FYNNEI. Trimming shortened V by 2 bases and J by 4 bases, and 5 bases separated the two germline ends. The DNA for the CDR3 is TGTGCCAGCAGTGAATATGTCACCGGGGAGCTGTTTTTT. Translating gives CASSEYVTGELFF.

The chain combines TRBV7-2 with TRBJ2-1; D unresolved. The CDR3 contains 13 residues. The ends were cut back, 3 bases at V and 9 bases at J, with 12 bases in the middle. Germline V gives CDR1 SGHTA, CDR2 FQGNSA. CDR3 sequence reads: CASSFQRDGEQFF. CDR3 DNA: TGTGCCAGCAGCTTCCAACGAGATGGTGAGCAGTTCTTC.

This clone was detected a few times. The chain recombines TRBV11-3 with TRBJ2-5; 7 bases match TRBD2. Germline V gene sequence: CDR1 SGHNT, CDR2 YENEEA. V was pared by 4 bases and J by 4 bases, with 9 bases of the junction left unmatched. The CDR3 is made up of 15 amino acids. This chain's CDR3 is CASSSGGPGGETQYF. DNA for the CDR3: TGTGCCAGCAGCTCGGGAGGCCCGGGGGGAGAGACCCAGTACTTC.

The rearrangement joins TRBV5-1 to TRBJ2-1, with 14 bases that match TRBD2. Per the germline V gene, CDR1 is SGHRS and CDR2 is YFSETQ. V trimming: 3 bases; J trimming: 0 bases; junction bases outside the gene matches: 11. The CDR3 is 20 residues long. The CDR3 loop reads CASSSSGTSGGPSSYNEQFF. The CDR3 DNA is TGCGCCAGCAGCTCCTCGGGGACTAGCGGGGGTCCTAGCTCCTACAATGAGCAGTTCTTC.

This clone was seen once. The CDR3 is CASSRSLGWTHYEQYF. The CDR3 DNA reads TGTGCCAGCAGCCGAAGCCTCGGGTGGACACACTACGAGCAGTACTTC. The chain recombines TRBV14 with TRBJ2-7, with D maybe TRBD1 (5 bases). With 4 bases removed from V and 3 bases from J, the gap between germline ends came to 19 bases. Germline CDR1 and CDR2: SGHDN and FVKESK. CDR3 length equals 16 residues.

The rearrangement uses TRBV18 and TRBJ1-2; D uncertain. Germline lookup yields CDR1 KGHSH and CDR2 LQKENI. V lost 3 bases, J lost 5 bases, and 16 bases lay in between. The CDR3 is 15 amino acids. CDR3: CASSPDGESSYGYTF. CDR3 DNA: TGTGCCAGCTCACCGGACGGGGAATCATCATATGGCTACACCTTC.

This clone showed up just once. The chain carries TRBV6-6 and TRBJ2-7, with D perhaps matching TRBD2 (5 bases). The germline V gene encodes CDR1 MNHNY and CDR2 SVGAGI (reference sequence). This CDR3 is built from 15 residues. The germline V and J ends were trimmed by 0 bases and 0 bases, with 9 bases remaining between them. The CDR3 loop reads CASSYSRENSYEQYF. Written as DNA, the CDR3 is TGTGCCAGCAGTTACTCGAGGGAGAACTCCTACGAGCAGTACTTC.

The J gene is TRBJ2-7, the V gene TRBV10-3, with D perhaps matching TRBD1 (5 bases). The V gene lost 7 bases and the J gene lost 0 bases, with 16 bases spanning the gap. There are 15 residues in the CDR3. CDR1 is ENHRY and CDR2 is SYGVKD in the germline V gene. CDR3 in amino acids: CAIKRSGQGSYEQYF. CDR3 in DNA: TGTGCCATCAAAAGGTCCGGGCAGGGCTCCTACGAGCAGTACTTC.

V is TRBV7-9 and J is TRBJ2-2; perhaps TRBD2 as D (5 bases). The CDR3 is made up of 13 amino acids. In germline, CDR1 is SEHNR, CDR2 FQNEAQ (reference sequence). V gave up 3 bases and J gave up 7 bases, with 9 bases separating them. CDR3 in amino acids: CASSLRGNGELFF. The CDR3 nucleotides read TGTGCCAGCAGCTTGAGAGGGAACGGGGAGCTGTTTTTT.

The DNA of the CDR3 is TGTGCCAGCAGTGGCGATGGAGATTCACCCCTCCACTTT. It encodes CASSGDGDSPLHF. The chain links TRBV2 to TRBJ1-6; no clear D gene. This CDR3 has 13 amino acids. The germline CDR1 and CDR2 sequences are SNHLY and FYNNEI. Trimming removed 4 bases at V and 8 bases at J, with 9 bases between. The full variable domain, with the rest looked up from reference TRBV2 and TRBJ1-6, is EPEVTQTPSHQVTQMGQEVILRCVPISNHLYFYWYRQILGQKVEFLVSFYNNEISEKSEIFDDQFSVERPDGSNFTLKIRSTKLEDSAMYFCASSGDGDSPLHFGNGTRLTVT.

The gene calls are TRBV30 and TRBJ1-2; TRBD1 aligns across 9 bases. In germline, CDR1 is GTSNPN, CDR2 SVGIG (reference sequence). Trimming removed 0 bases from V and 8 bases from J; junction bases left unmatched: 10. CDR3 size: 15 residues. Here the CDR3 reads CAWSVLQQGAYGYTF. The CDR3 region has the DNA TGTGCCTGGAGTGTACTACAACAGGGGGCGTACGGCTACACCTTC.

The chain combines TRBV14 with TRBJ2-5, with D tentatively TRBD1 (6 bases). V was cut by 4 bases and J by 6 bases, with 18 bases left in between. The V gene's germline CDR1 is SGHDN and CDR2 FVKESK. The CDR3 is made up of 15 amino acids. The CDR3 bases are TGTGCCAGCAGCCCCGAGAGGACAGAAGGAAAGACCCAGTACTTC. Its protein is CASSPERTEGKTQYF.

This clone was observed a few times. This chain joins TRBV4-1 and TRBJ2-3; D is possibly TRBD1 (5 bases). V dropped 1 base and J dropped 6 bases, with 17 bases sitting between them. Germline assignment: CDR1 MGHRA and CDR2 YSYEKL. This CDR3 region has 16 residues. In nucleotides, the CDR3 is TGCGCCAGCAGCCAAGGTAGCCAGAAGGGGTGGGATACGCAGTATTTT. Its translation: CASSQGSQKGWDTQYF.

This CDR3 reads CASSMSGYQETQYF. CDR3 nucleotides: TGCGCCAGCAGCATGAGCGGTTACCAAGAGACCCAGTACTTC. The rearrangement joins TRBV5-1 to TRBJ2-5; D might be TRBD2 (5 bases). Germline V gene data show CDR1 as SGHRS and CDR2 as YFSETQ. V gave up 4 bases and J gave up 0 bases, with 10 bases separating them. The CDR3 contains 14 residues.

This chain connects TRBV27 to TRBJ1-5; the D gene is possibly TRBD1 (6 bases). The CDR3 contains 14 residues. V lost 3 bases and J 6 bases, leaving 12 bases between the germline ends. The germline V gene encodes CDR1 MNHEY and CDR2 SMNVEV (reference sequence). The CDR3, as DNA: TGTGCCAGCAGTTTCGCAGGGGATCTTCAGCCCCAGCATTTT. Translating it yields CASSFAGDLQPQHF.

The V gene is TRBV2, the J gene TRBJ1-5; 10 bases are a match to TRBD1. Germline V gives CDR1 SNHLY, CDR2 FYNNEI. The V and J ends lost 3 bases and 6 bases, in that order; junction bases with no gene match: 2. This CDR3 has 14 amino acids. This CDR3 is CASSETGGLQPQHF. Here the CDR3 DNA reads TGTGCCAGCAGTGAGACAGGGGGCCTTCAGCCCCAGCATTTT.

This rearrangement joins TRBV6-1 to TRBJ2-5; D possibly corresponds to TRBD2 (6 bases). Trimming pared 10 bases from V and 3 bases from J, leaving 12 bases between. CDR1 and CDR2 (germline): MNHNS, SASEGT. There are 12 residues in the CDR3. Here the CDR3 reads CAMGSGEETQYF. In DNA form, the CDR3 reads TGTGCCATGGGTAGCGGAGAAGAGACCCAGTACTTC.

The gene calls are TRBV19 and TRBJ1-2; 8 positions match TRBD1. Germline V CDR1 and CDR2: LNHDA, SQIVND (reference sequence). V trimming: 6 bases; J trimming: 5 bases; junction bases outside the gene matches: 11. CDR3 length: 15 residues. This chain's CDR3 is CASRSVETGVYGYTF. DNA of the CDR3: TGTGCCAGTAGGTCTGTTGAGACAGGGGTTTATGGCTACACCTTC.

Comment on this clone: The identical CDR3 is also encoded by other nucleotide sequences in the sample. The rearrangement links TRBV5-1 to TRBJ1-1, with TRBD1 identical over 7 bases. Germline V CDR1 and CDR2: SGHRS, YFSETQ. This CDR3 has 15 amino acids. V lost 0 bases, J lost 1 base, and 3 bases stayed unmatched. CDR3 DNA sequence: TGCGCCAGCAGCTTGGGGGACAGTTGGAACACTGAAGCTTTCTTT. The encoded protein is CASSLGDSWNTEAFF. Full variable domain (outside the CDR3, taken from reference TRBV5-1 and TRBJ1-1): KAGVTQTPRYLIKTRGQQVTLSCSPISGHRSVSWYQQTPGQGLQFLFEYFSETQRNKGNFPGRFSGRQFSNSRSEMNVSTLELGDSALYLCASSLGDSWNTEAFFGQGTRLTVV.

CDR3 protein: CASSEPAYNSPLHF. CDR3 DNA sequence: TGCGCCAGCAGTGAACCAGCCTATAATTCACCCCTCCACTTT. The chain carries TRBV10-2 and TRBJ1-6; the D is unclear. Germline CDR1 is WSHSY and CDR2 is SAAADI. Trimming stripped 3 bases from V and 2 bases from J, with 5 bases between. The CDR3 length is 14 residues.

Here the CDR3 reads CASSPDRPLGYTF. DNA for the CDR3: TGCGCCAGCAGCCCGGACAGGCCCCTGGGCTACACCTTC. The chain couples TRBV5-1 to TRBJ1-2; the match to TRBD1 covers 7 bases. With 4 bases clipped from V and 8 bases from J, the junction kept 8 bases outside the gene matches. The germline V gene encodes CDR1 SGHRS and CDR2 YFSETQ. This CDR3 is built from 13 residues.

This rearrangement joins TRBV5-4 to TRBJ2-2; TRBD2 might be the D (5 bases). The CDR3 runs 16 residues. The V gene's germline CDR1 is SGHNT and CDR2 YYREEE (reference sequence). V was clipped by 3 bases and J by 0 bases, with 12 bases between them. The chain's CDR3 is CASSYRTAPNTGELFF. DNA of the CDR3: TGTGCCAGCAGCTATAGGACTGCTCCGAACACCGGGGAGCTGTTTTTT. The whole variable domain, remainder taken from reference TRBV5-4 and TRBJ2-2, is ETGVTQSPTHLIKTRGQQVTLRCSSQSGHNTVSWYQQALGQGPQFIFQYYREEENGRGNFPPRFSGLQFPNYSSELNVNALELDDSALYLCASSYRTAPNTGELFFGEGSRLTVL.

The J gene is TRBJ2-7, the V gene TRBV4-2; possible D gene TRBD1, 5 bases. Per the germline V gene, CDR1 is LGHNA and CDR2 is YNFKEQ. V dropped 4 bases and J dropped 5 bases, with 21 bases sitting between them. The CDR3 has 16 amino acids. CDR3 sequence (DNA): TGTGCCAGCAGCCCCACTCAGGGTATCGGTTTGAACGAGCAGTACTTC. Translation gives CASSPTQGIGLNEQYF.

J is TRBJ2-1 and V is TRBV6-5; the D gene is possibly TRBD2 (6 bases). V was trimmed by 0 bases and J by 4 bases, leaving 13 bases between them. Germline V gives CDR1 MNHEY, CDR2 SVGAGI. The CDR3 is made up of 16 amino acids. DNA for the CDR3: TGTGCCAGCAGTTACTCGGCGGGGATTCAATACAATGAGCAGTTCTTC. Amino acid sequence: CASSYSAGIQYNEQFF.

The J gene is TRBJ2-7, the V gene TRBV6-6; D is possibly TRBD1 (6 bases). The V end was cut by 2 bases, the J end by 6 bases, with 17 bases between. From germline, CDR1 is MNHNY and CDR2 SVGAGI (reference sequence). There are 15 residues in the CDR3. Here the CDR3 reads CASSYASYGQSEQYF. Written as DNA, the CDR3 is TGTGCCAGCAGTTACGCGAGCTACGGACAGAGCGAGCAGTACTTC.